Listed here are 7 T cell receptor beta chains from one sample, sequenced in a study of neurological immune-mediated disorders. TCRdb called the 5' RACE reads again in MiXCR, with one record for every CDR3 protein. The top ten hold around a quarter of the sample, which has fewer than 40,000 distinct CDR3 sequences, just over 4% seen once. The sequenced material came from CD4+ T cells from blood. All receptors derive from a woman in her forties in good health.

This clonotype was seen ten or more times. The rearrangement links TRBV28 to TRBJ2-3; D not resolved. This CDR3 has 14 amino acids. The V gene's germline CDR1 is MDHEN and CDR2 SYDVKM. V dropped 7 bases and J dropped 7 bases, with 18 bases sitting between them. The CDR3 spells CASTLRLGLNTQYF. As DNA, the CDR3 is TGTGCCAGCACCCTGCGGTTGGGTTTGAATACGCAGTATTTT.

Many counts were recorded for this clonotype. This rearrangement joins TRBV5-1 to TRBJ2-3; a weak D match, TRBD2 (5 bases). Germline CDR1 SGHRS, CDR2 YFSETQ. This CDR3 has 16 amino acids. The V end was cut by 4 bases, the J end by 2 bases, with 17 bases between. CDR3 nucleotides: TGCGCCAGCAGCCCGGGGTCAGTACGCCCCACAGATACGCAGTATTTT. It codes for CASSPGSVRPTDTQYF.

This clonotype has at least ten counts. This chain joins TRBV5-1 and TRBJ2-1; D may correspond to TRBD1 or TRBD2 (5 bases each). V lost 4 bases to trimming and J lost 5 bases, with 10 bases between them. Germline-derived CDR1 and CDR2 are SGHRS and YFSETQ. This CDR3 is built from 13 residues. The chain's CDR3 is CASSARDHNEQFF. The CDR3 DNA reads as TGCGCCAGCAGCGCAAGGGACCACAATGAGCAGTTCTTC.

In its sample, this clonotype was seen many times. V usage is TRBV29-1 and J usage is TRBJ2-7; D is ambiguous. The length of the CDR3 is 12 residues. Deletions cut 0 bases from V and 0 bases from J, with 3 bases between. The germline V gene has CDR1 SQVTM and CDR2 ANQGSEA. CDR3 amino acids: CSVEDISYEQYF. CDR3 in DNA: TGCAGCGTTGAAGACATCTCCTACGAGCAGTACTTC.

This clonotype has at least ten counts. This chain links TRBV3-1 with TRBJ2-2; D gene unclear. The germline CDR1 and CDR2 sequences are LGHDT and YNNKEL (reference sequence). Trimming took 2 bases from V and 2 from J, leaving 9 bases between them. This CDR3 spans 15 amino acids. The CDR3 loop reads CASSQPRVNTGELFF. As DNA, the CDR3 is TGTGCCAGCAGCCAACCCCGGGTAAACACCGGGGAGCTGTTTTTT.

This clonotype has a count of ten or more. The rearrangement joins TRBV12-3 or TRBV12-4 to TRBJ2-3; no reliable D call. CDR3 length: 11 amino acids. V shed 6 bases and J shed 6 bases, with 7 bases lying between them. The CDR3 region has the DNA TGTGCCAGCAGCATATCGGATACGCAGTATTTT. Translating it yields CASSISDTQYF.

This clonotype was counted at least ten times. The V call is TRBV28, the J call TRBJ1-2, with TRBD1 identical over 8 bases. J gave up 6 bases and V 5 bases, and 5 bases lay outside the gene matches. Germline V CDR1 and CDR2: MDHEN, SYDVKM. The CDR3 runs 13 residues. The CDR3 is CASSPTGEDGYTF. DNA for the CDR3: TGTGCCAGCAGTCCGACAGGGGAGGATGGCTACACCTTC.